In this sample, the clone carrying this TCR beta chain turned up many times. What it binds is not known. This CDR3 contains 18 residues. The germline CDR1 and CDR2 sequences are DFQATT and SNEGSKA (reference sequence). V lost 3 bases, J lost 3 bases, and 24 bases lay in between. This record belongs to a study of CD8 T cells in ankylosing spondylitis. Broader study findings: Disease-linked clones had a CD8+ phenotype and relatively low frequency in peripheral blood.

Construction of TCR beta libraries was performed using quantitative 5'-RACE with molecular barcodes. TCRdb reprocessed the 5' RACE reads via MiXCR and lists one record per CDR3 protein. This sample has tens of thousands of distinct CDR3 sequences; approximately 6% occur once, and the top ten carry about 4.6%. The chain has TRBV20-1 and TRBJ1-5, with a possible D match to TRBD1 (6 bases). Material: synovial fluid, either unsorted or a sorted T cell fraction (not recorded which). This sequence originates from a male donor with ankylosing spondylitis. CDR3 protein: CSASPSITGYDSNQPQHF. As DNA, the CDR3 is TGCAGTGCTAGTCCTTCCATTACAGGGTACGATTCCAATCAGCCCCAGCATTTT.